Each of the 19 T cell receptor beta chains below was sequenced from the same sample in a study of cytomegalovirus exposure and HLA in healthy donors. 13 Jbeta primers and 60 Vbeta primers were used for the PCR. Assay: immunoSEQ multiplex PCR; the TCRdb copy retains only in-frame clones and omits some. The table lists roughly 220,000 clones, with about 1% in the top ten. Sequenced: PBMCs. Receptors were obtained from a girl between 2 and 10 years old in good health and CMV-seropositive.

The chain recombines TRBV4-1 with TRBJ2-7; the D gene is possibly TRBD1 (5 bases). Germline lookup yields CDR1 MGHRA and CDR2 YSYEKL. The V and J ends lost 0 bases and 6 bases respectively, with 12 bases between them. This CDR3 is built from 14 residues. CDR3: CASSQESPGIEQYF. The CDR3 region has the DNA TGCGCCAGCAGCCAAGAGTCCCCAGGGATCGAGCAGTACTTC.

The genes are TRBV27 and TRBJ1-1, with D unclear. The CDR3 covers 14 residues. Germline assignment: CDR1 MNHEY and CDR2 SMNVEV (reference sequence). V lost 2 bases, J lost 0 bases, and 7 bases lay in between. The CDR3 reads CASSLRGLNTEAFF. The CDR3 DNA is TGTGCCAGCAGTTTACGCGGCCTGAACACTGAAGCTTTCTTT.

The chain joins TRBV28 to TRBJ1-5, with TRBD1 identical over 7 bases. Trimming took 7 bases from V and 0 from J; bases not matched to a gene: 6. Germline-derived CDR1 and CDR2 are MDHEN and SYDVKM. The CDR3 is made up of 15 amino acids. For the CDR3, the DNA is TGTGCCAGCACCGAGGGGGCATATAGCAATCAGCCCCAGCATTTT. Protein: CASTEGAYSNQPQHF.

The J gene is TRBJ2-1, the V gene TRBV5-1; 8 bases are shared with TRBD2. The CDR3 loop spans 15 amino acids. Germline CDR1 and CDR2: SGHRS and YFSETQ. V was clipped by 1 base and J by 6 bases; unmatched bases: 6. The CDR3 loop is CASSLMGLDRNEQFF. As DNA, the CDR3 is TGCGCCAGCAGCTTGATGGGACTAGATCGCAATGAGCAGTTCTTC.

The rearrangement joins TRBV7-9 to TRBJ2-5, with 9 positions matching TRBD1. Germline V gene lookup returns CDR1 SEHNR and CDR2 FQNEAQ (reference sequence). The CDR3 is made up of 16 amino acids. After removal of 4 bases from V and 7 bases from J, the junction contained 13 bases not matched to a gene. The CDR3 protein is CASSSLTGGEYTTQYF. The DNA for the CDR3 is TGTGCCAGCAGCTCGCTGACAGGGGGGGAATATACGACCCAGTACTTC. The full variable domain, rest sourced from reference TRBV7-9 and TRBJ2-5, is DTGVSQNPRHKITKRGQNVTFRCDPISEHNRLYWYRQTLGQGPEFLTYFQNEAQLEKSRLLSDRFSAERPKGSFSTLEIQRTEQGDSAMYLCASSSLTGGEYTTQYFGPGTRLLVL.

The V call is TRBV27, the J call TRBJ2-1; 13 positions agree with TRBD2. Unmatched junction bases numbered 7, after V lost 5 bases and J lost 3 bases. Germline values: CDR1 MNHEY, CDR2 SMNVEV (reference sequence). CDR3 length: 17 amino acids. This CDR3 is CASSRTSGRGSYNEQFF. CDR3 coding DNA: TGTGCCAGCAGTCGTACTAGCGGGAGGGGAAGCTACAATGAGCAGTTCTTC.

J is TRBJ1-3 and V is TRBV2, with TRBD1 matching 7 bases. The CDR3 runs 16 residues. Germline V gives CDR1 SNHLY, CDR2 FYNNEI. The V segment lost 6 bases and the J segment 4 bases; nucleotides outside the gene matches: 12. Here the CDR3 reads CASRGPQGTAGNTIYF. The CDR3 DNA follows: TGTGCCAGCAGGGGGCCCCAAGGGACAGCCGGAAACACCATATATTTT.

The chain links TRBV28 to TRBJ2-5; D call uncertain. The J call may be in error: the DNA end matches TRBJ2-7 better. The CDR3 totals 12 residues. Germline V lookup: CDR1 MDHEN, CDR2 SYDVKM. CDR3 residues: CASSFPPLEQYF. The CDR3, as DNA: TGTGCCAGCAGTTTCCCTCCGCTCGAGCAGTACTTC.

The V and J genes are TRBV29-1 and TRBJ2-3; 7 bases map to TRBD1. The CDR3 extends over 13 amino acids. Germline CDR1 SQVTM, CDR2 ANQGSEA. J gave up 2 bases and V 7 bases, and 6 bases lay outside the gene matches. CDR3 coding DNA: TGCAGCGATGCGACAGGGTCCACAGATACGCAGTATTTT. As protein: CSDATGSTDTQYF.

V is TRBV11-2 and J is TRBJ1-1; no clear D. This CDR3 spans 16 amino acids. From germline, CDR1 is SGHAT and CDR2 FQNNGV. Trimming left V 3 bases short and J 5 bases short, with 19 bases between. CDR3 in DNA: TGTGCCAGCAGCTTTAACCGGGGTCCCCAGAGTACTGAAGCTTTCTTT. Protein sequence: CASSFNRGPQSTEAFF. The full variable domain, in which reference TRBV11-2 and TRBJ1-1 provide the parts outside the CDR3, is EAGVAQSPRYKIIEKRQSVAFWCNPISGHATLYWYQQILGQGPKLLIQFQNNGVVDDSQLPKDRFSAERLKGVDSTLKIQPAKLEDSAVYLCASSFNRGPQSTEAFFGQGTRLTVV.

CDR3: CASSYGGDGGSYEQYF. The CDR3 nucleotides read TGCGCCAGCAGCTACGGAGGTGATGGCGGGTCCTACGAGCAGTACTTC. The chain uses TRBV5-1 and TRBJ2-7; tentative D call: TRBD2 (5 bases). The CDR3 contains 16 residues. Germline V gives CDR1 SGHRS, CDR2 YFSETQ. V shed 3 bases and J shed 1 base, with 17 bases lying between them. Looking up the rest from reference TRBV5-1 and TRBJ2-7 gives the full variable domain: KAGVTQTPRYLIKTRGQQVTLSCSPISGHRSVSWYQQTPGQGLQFLFEYFSETQRNKGNFPGRFSGRQFSNSRSEMNVSTLELGDSALYLCASSYGGDGGSYEQYFGPGTRLTVT.

The rearrangement uses TRBV28 and TRBJ2-2, with 9 bases that match TRBD1. V lost 10 bases to trimming and J lost 7 bases; unmatched junction nucleotides: 7. This CDR3 is built from 13 residues. Germline CDR1 reads MDHEN; CDR2 reads SYDVKM. Here the CDR3 reads CATITGGIGELFF. CDR3 DNA: TGTGCCACTATTACAGGGGGCATCGGGGAGCTGTTTTTT.

This rearrangement joins TRBV6-5 to TRBJ1-5; weak D call: TRBD1 (5 bases). Germline CDR1 and CDR2: MNHEY and SVGAGI. The V and J ends lost 8 bases and 5 bases respectively, with 16 bases between them. The CDR3 totals 14 residues. CDR3 loop: CASGLSGGDQPQHF. The CDR3 nucleotides read TGTGCCAGCGGTCTTTCGGGGGGGGATCAGCCCCAGCATTTT.

The rearrangement links TRBV4-1 to TRBJ1-3, with TRBD1 as a possible D gene (6 bases). The CDR3 is 17 residues long. Trimming cost V 4 bases and J 4 bases, with 20 bases left between them. CDR1 is MGHRA, CDR2 YSYEKL, per germline. DNA of the CDR3: TGCGCCAGCAGCCCTATGAGGACAGCGGGATCGGGAAACACCATATATTTT. Its translation: CASSPMRTAGSGNTIYF.

The J gene is TRBJ2-2, the V gene TRBV5-1; 7 bases agree with TRBD2. The trim removed 6 bases at V and 0 bases at J, leaving 5 bases unmatched. The CDR3 extends over 15 amino acids. Germline-derived CDR1 and CDR2 are SGHRS and YFSETQ. CDR3 nucleotides: TGCGCCAGCACGCTAAGCGGGGCGAACACCGGGGAGCTGTTTTTT. Its protein product is CASTLSGANTGELFF.

V usage is TRBV25-1 and J usage is TRBJ2-1; no clear D. The CDR3 spans 14 residues. With 2 bases removed from V and 6 bases from J, the gap between germline ends came to 11 bases. Germline CDR1 and CDR2: MGHDK and SYGVNS. As DNA, the CDR3 is TGTGCCAGCAGTGAACGTCGCGTGTCCAATGAGCAGTTCTTC. Translating gives CASSERRVSNEQFF.

J is TRBJ1-4 and V is TRBV29-1; weak D call: TRBD1 (6 bases). The germline CDR1 and CDR2 sequences are SQVTM and ANQGSEA. This CDR3 is built from 14 residues. The ends were cut back, 3 bases at V and 8 bases at J, with 16 bases in the middle. CDR3 nucleotides: TGCAGCGTTGAGGAGGCTGGGACAATCGAAAAACTGTTTTTT. Encoded protein: CSVEEAGTIEKLFF.

The V and J genes are TRBV6-1 and TRBJ1-5, with 8 bases matching TRBD1. The germline V gene encodes CDR1 MNHNS and CDR2 SASEGT. The length of the CDR3 is 15 residues. Losses at the gene ends were 6 bases for V and 6 bases for J; bases not matched to a gene: 10. CDR3 region: CASRIGQGMGQPQHF. The CDR3 nucleotides read TGTGCCAGCAGGATCGGACAGGGCATGGGTCAGCCCCAGCATTTT.

J is TRBJ1-4 and V is TRBV11-2; 7 nucleotides line up with TRBD1. After removal of 4 bases from V and 6 bases from J, the junction contained 11 bases not matched to a gene. Per the germline V gene, CDR1 is SGHAT and CDR2 is FQNNGV. This CDR3 spans 16 amino acids. The CDR3 DNA reads as TGTGCCAGCAGCTCCCTAATCCAGGGGGTTGATGAAAAACTGTTTTTT. Protein: CASSSLIQGVDEKLFF.